These 14 T cell receptor beta chains were all obtained from the same sample, sequenced in a study of blood T cell repertoires in COVID-19. Libraries were prepared by immunoSEQ multiplex PCR; TCRdb keeps only in-frame clonotypes and omits some of them. The table lists 65,000 to 70,000 clones, approximately 79% of them singletons. Material: peripheral blood. These receptors were taken from a human donor in a cohort sampled during active COVID-19.

V gene TRBV7-9 combines with J gene TRBJ2-2, with 7 bases that match TRBD2. Germline V CDR1 and CDR2: SEHNR, FQNEAQ (reference sequence). Trimming at V came to 1 base and at J to 4 bases, leaving 3 bases not matched to a gene. The CDR3 consists of 15 residues. CDR3 residues: CASSLGGGGTGELFF. The CDR3 DNA follows: TGTGCCAGCAGCTTAGGCGGGGGAGGCACCGGGGAGCTGTTTTTT.

The table lists this clone with a few counts. This sequence joins TRBV19 and TRBJ2-7; 8 nucleotides agree with TRBD2. CDR1 LNHDA and CDR2 SQIVND come from the germline V gene (reference sequence). The CDR3 sequence is 14 residues long. V shed 5 bases, J shed 2 bases, and the junction held 5 bases outside the gene matches. The CDR3 reads CASSSIAGPYEQYF. The CDR3 bases are TGTGCCAGTAGTTCAATAGCGGGACCCTACGAGCAGTACTTC.

This clone was seen a handful of times. This chain uses TRBV5-1 with TRBJ1-2; 11 nucleotides line up with TRBD1. Germline assignment: CDR1 SGHRS and CDR2 YFSETQ. The junction had 9 bases not matched to a gene; V was cut back by 4 bases and J by 7 bases. This CDR3 contains 15 residues. CDR3 sequence: CASSPSAGTGGGYTF. In nucleotides, the CDR3 is TGCGCCAGCAGCCCCTCCGCCGGGACAGGGGGTGGCTACACCTTC.

This chain joins TRBV5-1 and TRBJ2-3, with 8 bases lining up with TRBD1. CDR1 and CDR2 from the germline V gene are SGHRS and YFSETQ. V was clipped by 4 bases and J by 5 bases; unmatched bases: 15. CDR3 length equals 17 residues. Written as DNA, the CDR3 is TGCGCCAGCAGCAAGCTCCATACAGGGGGGAACGAAGATACGCAGTATTTT. Amino acids: CASSKLHTGGNEDTQYF.

This clone has just a few counts. This chain uses TRBV28 with TRBJ2-7; a weak D match, TRBD1 (6 bases). Germline V lookup: CDR1 MDHEN, CDR2 SYDVKM. The CDR3 spans 15 residues. V was clipped by 6 bases and J by 5 bases, with 20 bases between them. CDR3 residues: CASRITRLGAHEQYF. The CDR3 DNA sequence: TGTGCCAGCAGAATCACACGGTTGGGGGCTCACGAGCAGTACTTC.

V and J are TRBV12-3 or TRBV12-4 and TRBJ1-4, with D possibly matching TRBD1 (6 bases). The V end lost 5 bases, the J end lost 6 bases, and 10 bases lay between the germline ends. CDR3 length equals 13 residues. CDR3 sequence: CASSPGAYEKLFF. The CDR3 DNA reads as TGTGCCAGCAGTCCAGGGGCCTATGAAAAACTGTTTTTT.

This chain connects TRBV18 to TRBJ1-6, with 10 bases that match TRBD1. The CDR3 covers 15 residues. Looked up from germline, CDR1 is KGHSH and CDR2 is LQKENI. Trimming took 9 bases from V and 10 from J; bases not matched to a gene: 12. The CDR3 bases are TGTGCCAGTTCCCTTACCGGGACAGGGGAATCACCCCTCCACTTT. It specifies CASSLTGTGESPLHF.

The chain has TRBV28 and TRBJ1-6; 7 nucleotides match TRBD1. Trimming removed 5 bases from V and 9 bases from J; junction bases left unmatched: 19. CDR1 and CDR2 (germline): MDHEN, SYDVKM. This CDR3 contains 18 residues. CDR3 in DNA: TGTGCCAGCAGTCCCCACCCTGCGGAGGGGGCTCGGTCTTCACCCCTCCACTTT. Protein product: CASSPHPAEGARSSPLHF.

V and J are TRBV3-1 (or the pseudogene TRBV3-2) and TRBJ1-1; 7 nucleotides match TRBD1. The CDR3 is 16 residues long. Per germline, CDR1 LGHDT and CDR2 YNNKEL (reference sequence). Trimming took 5 bases from V and 1 from J; bases not matched to a gene: 10. The CDR3 protein is CASSSLPGQSNTEAFF. DNA for the CDR3: TGTGCCAGCAGCTCTCTTCCGGGACAGTCGAACACTGAAGCTTTCTTT.

The V call is TRBV7-2, the J call TRBJ2-1; D ambiguous. V gave up 5 bases and J gave up 9 bases, with 17 bases separating them. Germline CDR1 and CDR2: SGHTA and FQGNSA. This CDR3 spans 14 amino acids. The CDR3 DNA reads as TGTGCCAGCAGCCGTTCTCTAGTTCGTCCTGAGCAGTTCTTC. Translated, it gives CASSRSLVRPEQFF. The full variable domain, with the rest looked up from reference TRBV7-2 and TRBJ2-1, is GAGVSQSPSNKVTEKGKDVELRCDPISGHTALYWYRQSLGQGLEFLIYFQGNSAPDKSGLPSDRFSAERTGGSVSTLTIQRTQQEDSAVYLCASSRSLVRPEQFFGPGTRLTVL.

This clone showed up just a few times. The chain couples TRBV5-6 to TRBJ2-7; perhaps TRBD2 as D (6 bases). Trimming stripped 4 bases from V and 4 bases from J, with 18 bases between. Germline lookup yields CDR1 SGHDT and CDR2 YYEEEE. The CDR3 is 15 amino acids. The chain's CDR3 is CASSGDQEGGYEQYF. The CDR3 region has the DNA TGTGCCAGCAGCGGAGACCAAGAAGGAGGGTACGAGCAGTACTTC.

The chain carries TRBV5-4 and TRBJ1-4; tentative D call: TRBD1 (5 bases). V shed 9 bases and J shed 8 bases, with 14 bases lying between them. The CDR3 has 12 residues. CDR1 and CDR2 (germline): SGHNT, YYREEE (reference sequence). The DNA of the CDR3 is TGTGCCACCTCTGACAGTAGGGAAAAACTGTTTTTT. It yields the protein CATSDSREKLFF.

V and J are TRBV7-9 and TRBJ1-2; possibly TRBD1 for D (5 bases). The CDR3 loop spans 14 amino acids. Trimming removed 0 bases from V and 8 bases from J, with 13 bases in between. Germline CDR1 is SEHNR and CDR2 is FQNEAQ (reference sequence). In DNA form, the CDR3 reads TGTGCCAGCAGCTTAGCAGGGCCAGGGAAAGGCTACACCTTC. Translating it yields CASSLAGPGKGYTF. The whole variable domain, remainder taken from reference TRBV7-9 and TRBJ1-2, is DTGVSQNPRHKITKRGQNVTFRCDPISEHNRLYWYRQTLGQGPEFLTYFQNEAQLEKSRLLSDRFSAERPKGSFSTLEIQRTEQGDSAMYLCASSLAGPGKGYTFGSGTRLTVV.

This clone was recorded a few times. The chain recombines TRBV6-5 with TRBJ1-6, with 7 bases lining up with TRBD1. From germline, CDR1 is MNHEY and CDR2 SVGAGI. V gave up 8 bases and J gave up 7 bases; unmatched junction bases: 5. The CDR3 loop spans 13 amino acids. CDR3 bases: TGTGCCAGCTCTGACAGGGCGAATTCACCCCTCCACTTT. As protein: CASSDRANSPLHF.